A single sample gave rise to the 7 T cell receptor beta chains below, sequenced in a study of radiation and T cells in renal cell carcinoma. Time point reported: blood 4 weeks post-SBRT, at nephrectomy. Treatment defined: 15 Gy SBRT to primary tumor, nephrectomy 4 weeks later. Clones were sequenced by immunoSEQ multiplex PCR, and TCRdb holds only the in-frame ones, with some missing. This table has 150,000 to 200,000 clones, around 89% appearing once. Sequenced material: blood, taken from a patient whose treatment included radiotherapy and nephrectomy. These receptors were collected from a woman between 45 and 65 years old with renal cell carcinoma.

This clone was counted between two and nine times. The chain has TRBV5-5 and TRBJ2-3; TRBD1 or TRBD2 may be the D gene (5 bases each). CDR1 and CDR2 (germline): SGHKS, YYEKEE (reference sequence). The germline V and J ends were trimmed by 0 bases and 2 bases, with 13 bases remaining between them. The CDR3 loop spans 16 amino acids. The CDR3 DNA sequence: TGTGCCAGCAGCTTGGTCGGGGCAGGAACCACAGATACGCAGTATTTT. This gives the protein CASSLVGAGTTDTQYF.

The chain recombines TRBV5-1 with TRBJ2-1; no firm D call. The CDR3 is 12 amino acids. The germline V gene encodes CDR1 SGHRS and CDR2 YFSETQ. V was trimmed by 6 bases and J by 2 bases, leaving 6 bases between them. Here the CDR3 reads CASTHTYNEQFF. In DNA, the CDR3 is TGCGCCAGCACTCACACCTACAATGAGCAGTTCTTC.

There are a few counts of this clone. The chain uses TRBV5-1 and TRBJ2-3, with a tentative D call TRBD2 (6 bases). Trimming cost V 7 bases and J 6 bases, with 18 bases left between them. Per the germline V gene, CDR1 is SGHRS and CDR2 is YFSETQ. The CDR3 has 14 amino acids. CDR3 nucleotide sequence: TGCGCCAGCGGACCTTTTGGGGGGTTTGATACGCAGTATTTT. Translation: CASGPFGGFDTQYF.

The chain has TRBV6-5 and TRBJ2-1; no firm D call. Trimming took 7 bases from V and 3 from J, leaving 16 bases between them. Germline CDR1 reads MNHEY; CDR2 reads SVGAGI. CDR3 length equals 15 residues. The CDR3 sequence is CASKIGPYFYNEQFF. Written as DNA, the CDR3 is TGTGCCAGCAAAATCGGGCCCTACTTCTACAATGAGCAGTTCTTC.

Notes on this clone: The same CDR3 arises from other DNA sequences in this sample as well. The chain joins TRBV19 to TRBJ2-7; TRBD2 aligns across 7 bases. CDR1 and CDR2 from the germline V gene are LNHDA and SQIVND (reference sequence). The CDR3 contains 14 residues. The trim removed 1 base at V and 4 bases at J, leaving 4 bases unmatched. CDR3 sequence reads: CASSIAGTTYEQYF. CDR3 coding DNA: TGTGCCAGTAGTATAGCCGGGACTACTTACGAGCAGTACTTC.

In this sample, this clone turned up a few times. The V call is TRBV29-1, the J call TRBJ1-6; 7 nucleotides match TRBD1. This CDR3 region has 13 residues. The germline gives CDR1 SQVTM, CDR2 ANQGSEA. The ends lost 5 bases at V and 7 bases at J; junction bases unmatched: 5. CDR3 coding DNA: TGCAGCGTTCGAGGGGGCTTGAATTCACCCCTCCACTTT. It translates to CSVRGGLNSPLHF.

This chain links TRBV5-4 with TRBJ2-1, with 8 bases matching TRBD1. V trimming: 0 bases; J trimming: 7 bases; junction bases outside the gene matches: 3. The CDR3 totals 14 residues. Germline CDR1 and CDR2: SGHNT and YYREEE (reference sequence). The chain's CDR3 is CASSLVQGANEQFF. CDR3 nucleotides: TGTGCCAGCAGCTTGGTCCAGGGGGCGAATGAGCAGTTCTTC.